This T cell receptor (beta chain) was captured by sequencing in a study of CD8 T cells in ankylosing spondylitis. CDR3 length: 16 residues. Germline CDR1 is SGHKS and CDR2 is YYEKEE (reference sequence). V lost 0 bases, J lost 0 bases, and 10 bases lay in between. TCRdb itself ran the 5' RACE reads through MiXCR, one entry per CDR3 protein. In the table there are approximately 350,000 distinct CDR3 sequences, 20% to 25% of which are singletons. This clonotype has a count of ten or more. V gene TRBV5-5 combines with J gene TRBJ2-1, with D hard to call. The receptor comes from a male donor with ankylosing spondylitis or in good health (not recorded which). The sample comprised blood, either unsorted or a sorted T cell fraction (not recorded which). The CDR3 DNA follows: TGTGCCAGCAGCTTGGAGTTTTTGGGCTCCTACAATGAGCAGTTCTTC. It yields the protein CASSLEFLGSYNEQFF.